This T cell receptor (beta chain) originates from a study of CD8+CD57+ T cells in acquired aplastic anemia. Study-level information: DNA per sorted CD4+ or CD8+ sample ranged roughly 0.19 to 30 ug, averaging 3.2 ug. Healthy CD8+ samples averaged about 11 million reads.

Findings of the study overall: Patients and controls had CD8+ Simpson's diversity values that were not significantly distinct. Overlap between patients and controls comprised 25 to 30 CD8+ CDR3 sequences.

This clonotype was counted many times. Antigen: not known. Germline lookup yields CDR1 KGHDR and CDR2 SFDVKD. CDR3 length equals 12 residues. Trimming cost V 4 bases and J 8 bases; bases outside gene matches: 2. Using genomic DNA as the template, TCR beta VDJ and CDR3 profiling was carried out. One entry per CDR3 protein results from TCRdb running MiXCR on the reads. The data contain 130,000 or so distinct CDR3 sequences, around two fifths of them singletons. The V and J genes are TRBV24-1 and TRBJ1-1, with 8 nucleotides matching TRBD1. The sample taken for sequencing was sorted CD4+, CD8+, or CD8+CD57+ T cells (not recorded which) from PBMCs. This sequence originates from a human donor in good health, serving as a control. The DNA of the CDR3 is TGTGCCACCAGTGAAAGGACAGGGGAAGCTTTCTTT. Protein product: CATSERTGEAFF.